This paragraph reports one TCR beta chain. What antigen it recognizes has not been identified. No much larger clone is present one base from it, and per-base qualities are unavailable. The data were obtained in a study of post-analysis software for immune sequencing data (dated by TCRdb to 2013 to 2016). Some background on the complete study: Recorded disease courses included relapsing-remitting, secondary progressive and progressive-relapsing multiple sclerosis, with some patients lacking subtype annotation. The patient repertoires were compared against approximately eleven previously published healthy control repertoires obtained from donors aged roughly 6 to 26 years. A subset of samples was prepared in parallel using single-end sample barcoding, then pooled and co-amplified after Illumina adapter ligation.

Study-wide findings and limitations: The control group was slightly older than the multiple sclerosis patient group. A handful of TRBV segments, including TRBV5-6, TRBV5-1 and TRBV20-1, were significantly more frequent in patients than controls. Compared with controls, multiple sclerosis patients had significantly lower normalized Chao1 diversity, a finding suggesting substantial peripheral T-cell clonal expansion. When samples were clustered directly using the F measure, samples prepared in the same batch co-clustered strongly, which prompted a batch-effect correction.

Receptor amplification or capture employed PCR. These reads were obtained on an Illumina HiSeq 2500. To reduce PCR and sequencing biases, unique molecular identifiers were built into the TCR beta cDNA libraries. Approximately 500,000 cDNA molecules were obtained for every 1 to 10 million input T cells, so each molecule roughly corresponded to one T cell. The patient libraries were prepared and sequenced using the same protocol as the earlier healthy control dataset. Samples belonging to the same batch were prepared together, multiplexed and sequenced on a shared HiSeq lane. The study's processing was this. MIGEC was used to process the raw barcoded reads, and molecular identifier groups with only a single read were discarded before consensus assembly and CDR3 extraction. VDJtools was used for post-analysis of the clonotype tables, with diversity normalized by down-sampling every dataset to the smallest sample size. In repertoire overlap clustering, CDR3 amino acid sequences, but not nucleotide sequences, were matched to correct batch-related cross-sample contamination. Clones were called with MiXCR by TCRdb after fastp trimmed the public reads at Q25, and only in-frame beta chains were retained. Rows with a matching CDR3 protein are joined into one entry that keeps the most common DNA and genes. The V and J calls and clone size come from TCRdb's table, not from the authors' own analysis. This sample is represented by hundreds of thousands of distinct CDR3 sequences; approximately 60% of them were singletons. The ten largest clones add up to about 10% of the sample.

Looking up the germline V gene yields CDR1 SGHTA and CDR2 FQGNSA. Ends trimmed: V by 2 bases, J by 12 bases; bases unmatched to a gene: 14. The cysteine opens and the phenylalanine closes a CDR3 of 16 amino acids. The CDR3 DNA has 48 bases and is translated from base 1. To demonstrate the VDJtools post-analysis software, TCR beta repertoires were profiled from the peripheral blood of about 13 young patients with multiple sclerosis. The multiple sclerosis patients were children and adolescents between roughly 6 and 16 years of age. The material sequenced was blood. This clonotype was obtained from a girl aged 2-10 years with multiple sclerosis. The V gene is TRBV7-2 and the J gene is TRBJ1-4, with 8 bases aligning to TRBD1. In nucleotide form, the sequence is TGTGCCAGCAGCTTATTCCGGGACAGGCCCATGGAGGAACTGTTTTTT. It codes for CASSLFRDRPMEELFF. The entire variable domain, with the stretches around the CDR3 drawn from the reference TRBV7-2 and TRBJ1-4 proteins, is GAGVSQSPSNKVTEKGKDVELRCDPISGHTALYWYRQSLGQGLEFLIYFQGNSAPDKSGLPSDRFSAERTGGSVSTLTIQRTQQEDSAVYLCASSLFRDRPMEELFFGSGTQLSVL.